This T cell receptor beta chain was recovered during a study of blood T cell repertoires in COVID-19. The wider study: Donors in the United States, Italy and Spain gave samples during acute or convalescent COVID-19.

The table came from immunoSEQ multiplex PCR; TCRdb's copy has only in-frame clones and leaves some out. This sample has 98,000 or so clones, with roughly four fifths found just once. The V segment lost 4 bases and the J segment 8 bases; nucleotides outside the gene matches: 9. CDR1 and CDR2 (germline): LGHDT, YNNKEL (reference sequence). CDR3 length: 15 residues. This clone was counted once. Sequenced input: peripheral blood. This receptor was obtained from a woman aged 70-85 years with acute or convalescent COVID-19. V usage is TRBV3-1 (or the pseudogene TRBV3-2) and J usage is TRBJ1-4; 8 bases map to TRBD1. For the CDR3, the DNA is TGTGCCAGCAGCCTCCAGGACAGGGCGGGCGAAAAACTGTTTTTT. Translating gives CASSLQDRAGEKLFF.